This TCR beta chain was sequenced during a study of cytomegalovirus exposure and HLA in healthy donors. The donors comprised healthy bone marrow donors. A few counts support this clone. Its antigen is currently unknown. The sample contains more than one DNA sequence encoding this CDR3. The PCR ran on 60 Vbeta and 13 Jbeta primers. The repertoire was sequenced with immunoSEQ multiplex PCR; TCRdb's copy has only in-frame clones and lacks some. The sample shows just under 65,000 clones, 80% of them seen only once. The CDR3 totals 11 residues. V was clipped by 9 bases and J by 2 bases, with 5 bases between them. Germline-derived CDR1 and CDR2 are SNHLY and FYNNEI. General study points: Roughly uniform depth of sequencing across donors was assumed in presence/absence analyses. In a later analysis, HLA-C alleles had the fewest associated TCRs, DRB1 alleles the most.

This receptor was obtained from a young woman in good health and CMV-seronegative. The chain couples TRBV2 to TRBJ2-1; D gene unclear. The sample consisted of PBMCs. Here the CDR3 reads CASSTYNEQFF. CDR3 nucleotide sequence: TGTGCCAGTTCAACCTACAATGAGCAGTTCTTC.